This T cell receptor (beta chain) comes out of a study of molecular identifiers for immune sequencing clone quantification. The J segment lost 3 bases and the V segment lost 5 bases, leaving 9 bases of the junction unmatched. Germline values: CDR1 SGHTA, CDR2 FQGNSA. This CDR3 is 17 amino acids long. Previously reported methods and listed TCR primers produced the bulk TCR libraries. In TCRdb, the PCR reads were re-called with MiXCR into one record per CDR3 protein. The table shows about 510,000 distinct CDR3 sequences, with 20% to 25% occurring only once. A CD8+CD4-CCR7+CD45RA+ phenotype served as the sorting definition for naive CD8 T cells. Overall study results and limits: Spiked Jurkat TCR RNA originating from one cell could reportedly be identified amid around 970,000 naive cells.

Worth noting for this clonotype: What it binds is unknown.

The clonotype comes from a human donor in good health. Some libraries in this study had Jurkat cell RNA spiked in. The chain is built from TRBV7-2 and TRBJ2-3, with 12 bases identical to TRBD2. The source material was naive CD8+ T cells from blood, with Jurkat cell RNA spiked in. Subset of the sample: FACS-sorted CD8+CD4-CCR7+CD45RA+ naive T cells. CDR3 protein: CASSTPMLAGGTDTQYF. In DNA form, the CDR3 reads TGTGCCAGCAGCACACCGATGCTAGCGGGAGGGACAGATACGCAGTATTTT.